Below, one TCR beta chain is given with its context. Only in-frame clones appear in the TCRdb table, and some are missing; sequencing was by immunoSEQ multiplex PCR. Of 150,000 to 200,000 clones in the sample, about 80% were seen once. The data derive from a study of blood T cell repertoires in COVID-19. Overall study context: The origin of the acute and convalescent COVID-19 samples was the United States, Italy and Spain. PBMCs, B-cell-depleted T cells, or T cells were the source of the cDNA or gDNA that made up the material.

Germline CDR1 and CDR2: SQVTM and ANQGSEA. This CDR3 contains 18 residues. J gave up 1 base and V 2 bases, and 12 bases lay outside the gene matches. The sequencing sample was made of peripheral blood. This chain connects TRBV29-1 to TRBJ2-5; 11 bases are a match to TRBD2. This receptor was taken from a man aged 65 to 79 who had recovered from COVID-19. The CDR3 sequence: CSVEQALGTSGVQETQYF. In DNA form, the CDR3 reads TGCAGCGTTGAACAGGCCTTGGGGACTAGCGGTGTCCAAGAGACCCAGTACTTC.